This record looks at one T cell receptor beta chain sequence and its context. Its antigen is as yet unknown. PCR primers comprised 60 Vbeta and 13 Jbeta primers. Clones were read by immunoSEQ multiplex PCR, and TCRdb kept only the in-frame ones, dropping some. The table has more than 140,000 clones, almost 85% seen once. The data stem from a study of cytomegalovirus exposure and HLA in healthy donors. For the study at large: Earlier sequencing of 150 million to 200 million T cells yielded 120 million or so unique TCR beta sequences. Study-level findings and limits: Reportedly, diagnosis of cytomegalovirus status by the classifier showed high specificity and sensitivity. Cytomegalovirus-associated status was assigned to 150 to 200 TCR beta chains. What a later analysis showed was that several of the most significant clusters appeared linked to common viral pathogens.

V was cut by 6 bases and J by 6 bases, with 18 bases left in between. Germline V CDR1 and CDR2: MNHNS, SASEGT. The CDR3 loop spans 14 amino acids. The sample taken for sequencing was PBMCs. The rearrangement links TRBV6-1 to TRBJ2-7; TRBD1 might be the D (5 bases). This receptor was identified in a woman in her 40s in good health and CMV-seronegative. The CDR3 DNA reads TGTGCCAGCAGGGTCCAAGGGGCAGCTCGCGAGCAGTACTTC. This gives the protein CASRVQGAAREQYF.